The 32 T cell receptor beta chains listed next were all sequenced from one sample in a study of PD-L1 blockade in urothelial cancer. Time point of the sample: pretreatment peripheral blood. Some clones are missing from TCRdb's copy, which holds only in-frame ones; the method was immunoSEQ multiplex PCR. Here the sample spans roughly 63,000 clones, approximately 80% being singletons. The sample here was PBMCs, taken around atezolizumab (anti-PD-L1) treatment. The receptors originated from a man aged 65 to 85 with urothelial cancer.

The table lists this clone with a few counts. The chain carries TRBV7-6 and TRBJ1-2; 8 nucleotides match TRBD1. This CDR3 spans 17 amino acids. Germline V gene data show CDR1 as SGHVS and CDR2 as FNYEAQ. V lost 1 base and J lost 3; bases outside the gene matches: 10. The CDR3 nucleotides are TGTGCCAGCAGCTTAGGGACGTACAGGGGGAAGGACTATGGCTACACCTTC. Its protein product is CASSLGTYRGKDYGYTF. Complete variable domain (other parts from reference TRBV7-6 and TRBJ1-2): GAGVSQSPRYKVTKRGQDVALRCDPISGHVSLYWYRQALGQGPEFLTYFNYEAQQDKSGLPNDRFSAERPEGSISTLTIQRTEQRDSAMYRCASSLGTYRGKDYGYTFGSGTRLTVV.

The genes are TRBV4-1 and TRBJ2-2; weak D call: TRBD1 (5 bases). The CDR3 spans 17 residues. V lost 0 bases and J 5 bases, leaving 16 bases between the germline ends. Germline V lookup: CDR1 MGHRA, CDR2 YSYEKL. CDR3 region: CASSQDGTGLGTGELFF. The CDR3 DNA is TGCGCCAGCAGCCAAGATGGTACAGGCTTGGGGACCGGGGAGCTGTTTTTT.

The chain uses TRBV29-1 and TRBJ2-1; 13 nucleotides line up with TRBD2. V gave up 6 bases and J gave up 0 bases; unmatched junction bases: 8. Looked up from germline, CDR1 is SQVTM and CDR2 is ANQGSEA. This CDR3 comprises 17 residues. The CDR3 is CSVEGLAGTPSYNEQFF. In DNA, the CDR3 is TGCAGCGTGGAGGGACTAGCGGGGACTCCCTCCTACAATGAGCAGTTCTTC.

The chain combines TRBV15 with TRBJ2-1; 12 bases agree with TRBD2. Germline CDR1 reads LNHNV; CDR2 reads YYDKDF (reference sequence). The CDR3 loop spans 15 amino acids. Trimming removed 5 bases from V and 8 bases from J; junction bases left unmatched: 7. The CDR3 coding sequence is TGTGCCACCAGCGTGACTAGCGGGAGTATTTATGAGCAGTTCTTC. Translating it yields CATSVTSGSIYEQFF.

The V call is TRBV6-1, the J call TRBJ1-4; no clear D gene. With 7 bases removed from V and 6 bases from J, the gap between germline ends came to 9 bases. CDR3 size: 12 residues. CDR1 and CDR2 from the germline V gene are MNHNS and SASEGT. CDR3 nucleotides: TGTGCCAGCACAGGAAACTATGAAAAACTGTTTTTT. Its protein is CASTGNYEKLFF.

CDR3 protein: CASSTGQGISGELFF. CDR3 in DNA: TGTGCCAGCAGCACGGGACAGGGAATATCCGGGGAGCTGTTTTTT. V gene TRBV5-4 combines with J gene TRBJ2-2; 9 positions agree with TRBD1. Trimming at V came to 4 bases and at J to 6 bases, leaving 7 bases not matched to a gene. This CDR3 region has 15 residues. The germline V gene has CDR1 SGHNT and CDR2 YYREEE (reference sequence).

The chain employs TRBV27 and TRBJ2-1, with D perhaps TRBD2 (6 bases). Germline V gives CDR1 MNHEY, CDR2 SMNVEV (reference sequence). CDR3 length: 16 residues. V was trimmed by 3 bases and J by 4 bases, leaving 16 bases between them. Here the CDR3 reads CASSLGPGRGYNEQFF. In DNA form, the CDR3 reads TGTGCCAGCAGTTTGGGTCCAGGGCGGGGTTACAATGAGCAGTTCTTC.

This rearrangement joins TRBV7-2 to TRBJ2-3; possibly TRBD2 for D (7 bases). CDR1 is SGHTA and CDR2 is FQGNSA in the germline V gene. The CDR3 loop spans 18 amino acids. V was shortened by 0 bases and J by 2 bases, with 18 bases between the two germline ends. CDR3 protein: CASSLAPRGGGYTDTQYF. DNA of the CDR3: TGTGCCAGCAGCTTAGCCCCAAGGGGAGGGGGGTACACAGATACGCAGTATTTT.

The chain employs TRBV19 and TRBJ2-1, with D possibly TRBD1 on 5 matching bases. Deletions cut 4 bases from V and 10 bases from J, with 11 bases between. The CDR3 is 12 amino acids. Germline CDR1 LNHDA, CDR2 SQIVND (reference sequence). The CDR3 loop reads CASSNQGSEQFF. CDR3 in DNA: TGTGCCAGTAGTAATCAGGGCAGCGAGCAGTTCTTC. Together with reference TRBV19 and TRBJ2-1, the CDR3 gives the full variable domain: DGGITQSPKYLFRKEGQNVTLSCEQNLNHDAMYWYRQDPGQGLRLIYYSQIVNDFQKGDIAEGYSVSREKKESFPLTVTSAQKNPTAFYLCASSNQGSEQFFGPGTRLTVL.

This chain links TRBV5-4 with TRBJ2-7, with 13 positions matching TRBD2. The CDR3 consists of 15 residues. V lost 3 bases and J lost 9; bases outside the gene matches: 9. Germline lookup yields CDR1 SGHNT and CDR2 YYREEE (reference sequence). The CDR3 loop reads CASSSGLAGESGQYF. The CDR3 region has the DNA TGTGCCAGCAGCTCCGGACTAGCGGGAGAGTCGGGGCAGTACTTC.

The V call is TRBV5-1, the J call TRBJ2-3, with D hard to call. The V gene lost 0 bases and the J gene lost 0 bases, with 11 bases spanning the gap. CDR3 length equals 16 residues. Germline V lookup: CDR1 SGHRS, CDR2 YFSETQ. In DNA form, the CDR3 reads TGCGCCAGCAGCTTGGTTCTGGGCGCGAGCACAGATACGCAGTATTTT. This encodes CASSLVLGASTDTQYF.

CDR3 region: CASSARGERGGPGELFF. CDR3 DNA sequence: TGTGCCAGTAGTGCGAGGGGGGAGCGGGGCGGACCCGGGGAGCTGTTTTTT. V usage is TRBV19 and J usage is TRBJ2-2, with D possibly TRBD2 on 7 matching bases. Germline CDR1 reads LNHDA; CDR2 reads SQIVND (reference sequence). Trimming shortened V by 5 bases and J by 6 bases, and 22 bases separated the two germline ends. CDR3 length equals 17 residues.

This chain connects TRBV10-3 to TRBJ1-1, with 8 bases fitting TRBD1. After removal of 6 bases from V and 1 base from J, the junction contained 4 bases not matched to a gene. This CDR3 is built from 14 residues. Germline CDR1 reads ENHRY; CDR2 reads SYGVKD. CDR3 amino acids: CAIRGDRRNTEAFF. In DNA, the CDR3 is TGTGCCATCAGAGGGGACAGGCGGAACACTGAAGCTTTCTTT.

The rearrangement links TRBV5-1 to TRBJ1-4; 8 bases agree with TRBD1. V was clipped by 0 bases and J by 8 bases; unmatched bases: 15. The CDR3 contains 18 residues. In germline, CDR1 is SGHRS, CDR2 YFSETQ. The CDR3 reads CASSLAGGWGTGGEKLFF. In DNA form, the CDR3 reads TGCGCCAGCAGCTTGGCCGGAGGTTGGGGGACAGGAGGAGAAAAACTGTTTTTT.

This chain joins TRBV27 and TRBJ2-7; TRBD2 agrees at 14 bases. Germline V lookup: CDR1 MNHEY, CDR2 SMNVEV (reference sequence). The junction had 3 bases not matched to a gene; V was cut back by 5 bases and J by 9 bases. The CDR3 is made up of 13 amino acids. The CDR3 spells CASSGLAGGGQYF. DNA for the CDR3: TGTGCCAGCAGTGGACTAGCGGGAGGCGGGCAGTACTTC.

This chain uses TRBV2 with TRBJ2-1; D unclear. The V end was cut by 7 bases, the J end by 4 bases, with 5 bases between. Looked up from germline, CDR1 is SNHLY and CDR2 is FYNNEI. This CDR3 has 11 amino acids. CDR3: CASTNYNEQFF. The CDR3 DNA follows: TGTGCCAGCACTAATTACAATGAGCAGTTCTTC.

The chain couples TRBV2 to TRBJ2-4, with 7 nucleotides matching TRBD2. V was pared by 7 bases and J by 0 bases, with 9 bases of the junction left unmatched. The CDR3 sequence is 16 residues long. From germline, CDR1 is SNHLY and CDR2 FYNNEI. The CDR3 reads CASTLGGVLAKNIQYF. In DNA form, the CDR3 reads TGTGCCAGCACCTTGGGGGGGGTTCTAGCCAAAAACATTCAGTACTTC.

DNA of the CDR3: TGTGCCAGCAGAGCCCGAGGGGGAAATGGCTACACCTTC. This sequence encodes CASRARGGNGYTF. The V and J genes are TRBV5-6 and TRBJ1-2; a possible D gene is TRBD1 (6 bases). The CDR3 extends over 13 amino acids. The germline V gene has CDR1 SGHDT and CDR2 YYEEEE. Deletions cut 5 bases from V and 6 bases from J, with 14 bases between.

This clone was seen a few times. The chain joins TRBV19 to TRBJ1-4, with D maybe TRBD1 (6 bases). V lost 9 bases to trimming and J lost 6 bases, with 14 bases between them. The CDR3 consists of 13 residues. CDR1 is LNHDA, CDR2 SQIVND, per germline (reference sequence). The CDR3 DNA reads as TGTGCCAGCAAGGACAGCCCGGATGAAAAACTGTTTTTT. Translated, it gives CASKDSPDEKLFF.

This sequence joins TRBV29-1 and TRBJ2-1; TRBD2 agrees at 12 bases. The length of the CDR3 is 14 residues. Germline trimming cut 5 bases from V and 3 bases from J; bases unmatched to any gene: 2. CDR1 and CDR2 from the germline V gene are SQVTM and ANQGSEA. The CDR3 sequence is CSVSTSGSYNEQFF. In nucleotides, the CDR3 is TGCAGCGTTTCGACTAGCGGGAGCTACAATGAGCAGTTCTTC.

The DNA for the CDR3 is TGTGCCAGCAGCTTAGATCCTAGCGGAACCTTATACGAGCAGTACTTC. Translated, it gives CASSLDPSGTLYEQYF. The chain combines TRBV7-2 with TRBJ2-7; 7 bases fit TRBD2. Germline trimming cut 1 base from V and 4 bases from J; bases unmatched to any gene: 10. Germline lookup yields CDR1 SGHTA and CDR2 FQGNSA. The CDR3 loop spans 16 amino acids.

In this sample, this clone turned up a few times. The rearrangement uses TRBV5-4 and TRBJ2-7; D possibly corresponds to TRBD2 (5 bases). V lost 0 bases and J lost 6, with 13 bases in between. The CDR3 covers 14 residues. CDR1 is SGHNT and CDR2 is YYREEE in the germline V gene (reference sequence). The CDR3 DNA reads TGTGCCAGCAGCTTGGAGAGGGATGGAGCCGAGCAGTACTTC. This codes for CASSLERDGAEQYF. The full variable domain, with the rest looked up from reference TRBV5-4 and TRBJ2-7, is ETGVTQSPTHLIKTRGQQVTLRCSSQSGHNTVSWYQQALGQGPQFIFQYYREEENGRGNFPPRFSGLQFPNYSSELNVNALELDDSALYLCASSLERDGAEQYFGPGTRLTVT.

The chain uses TRBV5-6 and TRBJ2-1, with 10 bases matching TRBD2. This CDR3 contains 17 residues. Germline V gene lookup returns CDR1 SGHDT and CDR2 YYEEEE. Trimming cost V 3 bases and J 1 base; bases outside gene matches: 7. The CDR3 DNA follows: TGTGCCAGCAGCTGGGCTAGCGGGAGTGCGTCCTACAATGAGCAGTTCTTC. Its protein product is CASSWASGSASYNEQFF.

This clone was observed a single time. The V and J genes are TRBV18 and TRBJ1-2; TRBD1 is a possible D gene (6 bases). V was trimmed by 6 bases and J by 0 bases, leaving 14 bases between them. Per germline, CDR1 KGHSH and CDR2 LQKENI. The CDR3 is 15 residues long. The CDR3: CASSPSGVTNYGYTF. In DNA, the CDR3 is TGTGCCAGCTCCCCGTCAGGGGTCACTAACTATGGCTACACCTTC.

The gene calls are TRBV6-1 and TRBJ1-1; D call uncertain. V dropped 2 bases and J dropped 1 base, with 8 bases sitting between them. Germline V gene sequence: CDR1 MNHNS, CDR2 SASEGT. The length of the CDR3 is 14 residues. The CDR3 is CASSEIAKNTEAFF. CDR3 DNA: TGTGCCAGCAGTGAAATAGCGAAGAACACTGAAGCTTTCTTT.

Worth noting for this clone: The sample carries other DNA sequences with the same CDR3. The chain carries TRBV2 and TRBJ1-1, with a tentative D call TRBD1 (5 bases). Per germline, CDR1 SNHLY and CDR2 FYNNEI. The CDR3 runs 12 residues. Trimming cost V 6 bases and J 10 bases, with 15 bases left between them. CDR3 amino acids: CASSLTAGRAFF. The CDR3 coding sequence is TGTGCCAGCAGCCTGACAGCTGGGCGAGCTTTCTTT.

The chain employs TRBV7-6 and TRBJ2-1; the D gene is possibly TRBD2 (7 bases). This CDR3 is built from 13 residues. Per the germline V gene, CDR1 is SGHVS and CDR2 is FNYEAQ. The V end was cut by 5 bases, the J end by 8 bases, with 13 bases between. Written as DNA, the CDR3 is TGTGCCAGCAGCCCCTGGGGGGGCTATGAGCAGTTCTTC. Residues: CASSPWGGYEQFF. Full variable domain (outside the CDR3, taken from reference TRBV7-6 and TRBJ2-1): GAGVSQSPRYKVTKRGQDVALRCDPISGHVSLYWYRQALGQGPEFLTYFNYEAQQDKSGLPNDRFSAERPEGSISTLTIQRTEQRDSAMYRCASSPWGGYEQFFGPGTRLTVL.

The chain is built from TRBV2 and TRBJ2-3; possible D gene TRBD2, 6 bases. V shed 7 bases and J shed 0 bases, with 14 bases lying between them. The CDR3 spans 15 residues. Germline lookup yields CDR1 SNHLY and CDR2 FYNNEI. CDR3: CASIPPGRSTDTQYF. The CDR3 DNA sequence: TGTGCCAGCATCCCTCCAGGGAGGAGCACAGATACGCAGTATTTT.

This chain joins TRBV12-2 and TRBJ2-2; TRBD2, the table's D call, lacks a check against the DNA. TRBV12-2 is deemed a pseudogene. CDR3 length: 20 amino acids. The CDR3 region has the DNA TGTGCAAGTCGCTTAGCACATGGGACTATCAGTAGAGTGAGCACCGGGGAGCTGTTTTTT. It translates to CASRLAHGTISRVSTGELFF.

The chain has TRBV7-2 and TRBJ2-1; weak D call: TRBD2 (6 bases). V dropped 5 bases and J dropped 8 bases, with 19 bases sitting between them. The length of the CDR3 is 15 residues. In germline, CDR1 is SGHTA, CDR2 FQGNSA. DNA for the CDR3: TGTGCCAGCAGCCTCCGGGAGAGCTGGGGCGATGAGCAGTTCTTC. Protein product: CASSLRESWGDEQFF.

This rearrangement joins TRBV7-9 to TRBJ2-1, with 9 bases aligning to TRBD1. V trimming: 5 bases; J trimming: 8 bases; junction bases outside the gene matches: 10. Germline V gene lookup returns CDR1 SEHNR and CDR2 FQNEAQ (reference sequence). The CDR3 extends over 15 amino acids. CDR3 protein: CASSLPGQGRHEQFF. The CDR3 nucleotides read TGTGCCAGCAGCCTCCCGGGACAGGGTAGACATGAGCAGTTCTTC.

The V and J genes are TRBV4-1 and TRBJ2-7; 10 nucleotides match TRBD1. The CDR3 totals 16 residues. CDR1 and CDR2 (germline): MGHRA, YSYEKL. V was pared by 4 bases and J by 7 bases, with 13 bases of the junction left unmatched. The DNA for the CDR3 is TGCGCCAGCAGCCCAAACCCGGGACAGGGGAGGAGTGAGCAGTACTTC. Translated, it gives CASSPNPGQGRSEQYF.